The clone carrying this TCR beta chain was seen a few times. Its antigen is currently unknown. These data are taken from a study of T cells after yellow fever vaccination. Notes on the study in general: It was the secondary response that reached its peak faster, day 5 versus 15, but it was weaker. Most primary-vaccination clones recurred post-booster (roughly 97% CD4, roughly 90% CD8).

As TCR cDNA was made by 5'RACE template switching, a universal primer site and UMIs were added. TCRdb re-called the 5' RACE reads through MiXCR, storing one row per CDR3 protein. Here the sample spans around 590,000 distinct CDR3 sequences, over 9% being singletons. The receptor comes from a man under 40 who received the YFV17D yellow fever vaccine. The specimen comprised PBMCs, sampled on the day of the yellow fever booster vaccination.

The CDR3 sequence: CASSLVGASGRRDEQFF. In DNA form, the CDR3 reads TGTGCCAGCAGCTTAGTTGGGGCTAGCGGGAGGAGGGATGAGCAGTTCTTC. V gene TRBV7-2 combines with J gene TRBJ2-1, with 11 bases matching TRBD2. Per the germline V gene, CDR1 is SGHTA and CDR2 is FQGNSA. The CDR3 spans 17 residues. The V and J ends lost 1 base and 8 bases, in that order; junction bases with no gene match: 10.